This TCR beta chain was captured by sequencing in a study of T-cell reconstitution after alpha-beta-depleted transplantation in children. This CDR3 is 16 amino acids long. Germline CDR1 is MGHRA and CDR2 is YSYEKL. With V trimmed by 3 bases and J by 4 bases, 6 bases remained unmatched. Preparation of the TCRbeta library was carried out with unique molecular identifiers. MiXCR was run by TCRdb on the PCR reads, yielding one entry per CDR3 protein. In the table there are 600,000 to 700,000 distinct CDR3 sequences, 16% of which are singletons. This clonotype was counted only a few times. The V gene is TRBV4-1, the J gene TRBJ2-5; 12 nucleotides align to TRBD2. Sample: PBMCs from the stem cell graft donor, taken from the stem cell graft. The TCR comes from a human donor who donated a stem cell graft to a child with acute myeloid leukemia. The CDR3 coding sequence is TGCGCCAGCAGCCACCTACTAGCGGGGGGATCAGAGACCCAGTACTTC. Amino acids: CASSHLLAGGSETQYF.